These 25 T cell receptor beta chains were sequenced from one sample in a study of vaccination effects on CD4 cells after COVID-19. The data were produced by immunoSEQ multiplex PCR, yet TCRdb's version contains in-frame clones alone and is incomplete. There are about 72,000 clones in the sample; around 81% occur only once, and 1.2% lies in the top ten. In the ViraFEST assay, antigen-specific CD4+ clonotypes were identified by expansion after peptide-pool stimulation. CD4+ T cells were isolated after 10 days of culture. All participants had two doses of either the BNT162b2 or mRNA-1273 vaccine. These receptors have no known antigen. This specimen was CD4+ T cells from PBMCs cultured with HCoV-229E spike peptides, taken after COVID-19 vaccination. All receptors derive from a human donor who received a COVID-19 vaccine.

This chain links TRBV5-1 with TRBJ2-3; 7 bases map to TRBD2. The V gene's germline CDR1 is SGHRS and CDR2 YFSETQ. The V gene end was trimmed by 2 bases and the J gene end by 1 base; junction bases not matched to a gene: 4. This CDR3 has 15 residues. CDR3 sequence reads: CASSFGGGGTDTQYF. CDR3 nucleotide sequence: TGCGCCAGCAGCTTTGGGGGGGGTGGCACAGATACGCAGTATTTT.

CDR3 nucleotide sequence: TGTGCCAGCAGTCGCTTGGGAGGGGCTGGGGCCAACGTCCTGACTTTC. This gives the protein CASSRLGGAGANVLTF. The chain uses TRBV6-2 or TRBV6-3 and TRBJ2-6; the match to TRBD2 covers 7 bases. The CDR3 totals 16 residues. The V gene's germline CDR1 is MNHEY and CDR2 SVGEGT. After removal of 5 bases from V and 2 bases from J, the junction contained 6 bases not matched to a gene.

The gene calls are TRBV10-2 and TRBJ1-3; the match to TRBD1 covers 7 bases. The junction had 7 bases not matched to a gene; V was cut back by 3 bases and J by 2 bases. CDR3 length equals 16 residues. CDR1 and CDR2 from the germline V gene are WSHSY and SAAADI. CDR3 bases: TGCGCCAGCAGTGACTTAGGGGGCGCGCCTGGAAACACCATATATTTT. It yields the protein CASSDLGGAPGNTIYF.

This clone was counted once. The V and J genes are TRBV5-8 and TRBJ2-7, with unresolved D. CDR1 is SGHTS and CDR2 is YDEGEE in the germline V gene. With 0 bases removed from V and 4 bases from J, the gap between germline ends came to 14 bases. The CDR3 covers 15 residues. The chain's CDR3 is CASSLAGGNGYEQYV. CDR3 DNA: TGTGCCAGCAGCTTGGCCGGTGGAAATGGGTACGAGCAGTACGTC.

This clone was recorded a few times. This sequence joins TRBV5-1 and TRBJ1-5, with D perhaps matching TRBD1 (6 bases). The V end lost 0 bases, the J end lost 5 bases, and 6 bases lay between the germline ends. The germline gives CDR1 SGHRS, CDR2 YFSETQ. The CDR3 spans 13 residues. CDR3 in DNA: TGCGCCAGCAGCTTGGACAGGGATCAGCCCCAGCATTTT. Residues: CASSLDRDQPQHF.

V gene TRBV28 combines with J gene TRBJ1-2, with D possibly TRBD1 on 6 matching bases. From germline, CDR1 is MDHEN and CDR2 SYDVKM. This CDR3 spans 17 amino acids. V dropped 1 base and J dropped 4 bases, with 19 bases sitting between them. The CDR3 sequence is CASSLYVVGGALYGYTF. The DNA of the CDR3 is TGTGCCAGCAGTTTATATGTGGTAGGGGGGGCGCTCTATGGCTACACCTTC.

The CDR3 DNA sequence: TGTGCCAGCAGCTTGGAACGGGGAATGAGCTACAATGAGCAGTTCTTC. It codes for CASSLERGMSYNEQFF. The chain links TRBV5-8 to TRBJ2-1; TRBD2 might be the D (5 bases). CDR1 is SGHTS, CDR2 YDEGEE, per germline. CDR3 length: 16 residues. V was clipped by 0 bases and J by 3 bases, with 13 bases between them.

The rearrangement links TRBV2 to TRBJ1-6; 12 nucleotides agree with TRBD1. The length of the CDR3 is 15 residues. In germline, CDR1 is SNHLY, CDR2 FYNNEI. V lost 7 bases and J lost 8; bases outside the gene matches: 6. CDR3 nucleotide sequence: TGTGCCAGCATATGGGGACAGGGGGCTTATTCACCCCTCCACTTT. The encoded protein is CASIWGQGAYSPLHF.

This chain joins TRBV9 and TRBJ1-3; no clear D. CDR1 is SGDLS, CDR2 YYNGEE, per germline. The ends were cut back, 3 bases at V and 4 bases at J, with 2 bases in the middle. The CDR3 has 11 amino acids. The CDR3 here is CASSGGNTIYF. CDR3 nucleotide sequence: TGTGCCAGCAGCGGGGGAAACACCATATATTTT.

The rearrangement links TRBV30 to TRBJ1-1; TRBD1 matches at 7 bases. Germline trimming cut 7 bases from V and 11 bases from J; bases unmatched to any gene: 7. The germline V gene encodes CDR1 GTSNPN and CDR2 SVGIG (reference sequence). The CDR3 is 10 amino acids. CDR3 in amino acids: CAYEGGGAFF. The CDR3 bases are TGTGCCTACGAGGGAGGGGGCGCTTTCTTT.

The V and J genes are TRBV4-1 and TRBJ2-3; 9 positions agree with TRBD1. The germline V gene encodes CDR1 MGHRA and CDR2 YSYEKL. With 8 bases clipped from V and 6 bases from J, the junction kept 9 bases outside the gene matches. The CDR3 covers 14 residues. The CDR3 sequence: CASARDRAWDTQYF. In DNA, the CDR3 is TGCGCCAGCGCCCGGGACAGGGCATGGGATACGCAGTATTTT.

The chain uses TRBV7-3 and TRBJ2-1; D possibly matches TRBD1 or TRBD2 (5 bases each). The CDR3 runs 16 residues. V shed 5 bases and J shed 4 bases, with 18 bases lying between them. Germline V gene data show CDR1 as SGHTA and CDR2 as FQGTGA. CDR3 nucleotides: TGTGCCAGCAGCACAGCCGGGACCCCGGGGTACAATGAGCAGTTCTTC. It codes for CASSTAGTPGYNEQFF.

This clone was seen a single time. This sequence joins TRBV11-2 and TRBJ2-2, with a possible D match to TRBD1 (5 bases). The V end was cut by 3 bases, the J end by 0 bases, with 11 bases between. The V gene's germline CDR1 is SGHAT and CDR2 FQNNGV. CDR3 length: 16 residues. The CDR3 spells CASSFIRTSNTGELFF. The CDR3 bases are TGTGCCAGCAGCTTTATCAGGACATCGAACACCGGGGAGCTGTTTTTT.

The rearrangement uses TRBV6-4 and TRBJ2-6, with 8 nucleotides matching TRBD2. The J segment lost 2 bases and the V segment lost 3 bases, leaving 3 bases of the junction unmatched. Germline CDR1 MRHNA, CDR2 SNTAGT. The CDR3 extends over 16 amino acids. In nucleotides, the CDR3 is TGTGCCAGCAGTGAGCGGGGGGTACCTGGGGCCAACGTCCTGACTTTC. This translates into CASSERGVPGANVLTF.

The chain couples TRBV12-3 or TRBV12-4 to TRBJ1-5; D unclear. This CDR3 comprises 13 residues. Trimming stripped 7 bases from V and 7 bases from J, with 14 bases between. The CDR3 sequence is CASTRLVGQPQHF. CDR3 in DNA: TGTGCCAGCACAAGACTAGTCGGCCAGCCCCAGCATTTT.

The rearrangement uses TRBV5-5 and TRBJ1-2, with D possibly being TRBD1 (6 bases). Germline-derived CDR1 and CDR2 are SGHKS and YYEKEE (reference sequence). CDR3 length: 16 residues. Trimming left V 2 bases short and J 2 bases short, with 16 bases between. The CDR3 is CASSLVPGQNNYGYTF. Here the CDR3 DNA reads TGTGCCAGCAGCTTAGTACCCGGACAGAACAACTATGGCTACACCTTC.

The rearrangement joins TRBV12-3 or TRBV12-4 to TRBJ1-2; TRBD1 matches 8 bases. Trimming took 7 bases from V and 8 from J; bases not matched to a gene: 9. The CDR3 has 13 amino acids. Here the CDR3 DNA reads TGTGCCAGCAACCCGACAGGGGCAGGGGGCTACACCTTC. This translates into CASNPTGAGGYTF.

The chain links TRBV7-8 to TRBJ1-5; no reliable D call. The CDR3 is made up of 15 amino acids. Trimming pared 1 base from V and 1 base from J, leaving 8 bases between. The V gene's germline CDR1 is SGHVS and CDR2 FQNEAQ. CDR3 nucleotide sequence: TGTGCCAGCAGCTTAGACACCCCGAGCAATCAGCCCCAGCATTTT. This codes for CASSLDTPSNQPQHF.

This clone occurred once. CDR3: CASGLYRGRNEKLFF. CDR3 bases: TGTGCTAGTGGTTTGTACAGGGGGCGGAATGAAAAACTGTTTTTT. The gene calls are TRBV12-5 and TRBJ1-4; 9 bases map to TRBD1. The V segment lost 2 bases and the J segment 5 bases; nucleotides outside the gene matches: 3. Germline CDR1 reads LGHNT; CDR2 reads FRNRAP. This CDR3 is 15 amino acids long. Looking up the rest from reference TRBV12-5 and TRBJ1-4 gives the full variable domain: DARVTQTPRHKVTEMGQEVTMRCQPILGHNTVFWYRQTMMQGLELLAYFRNRAPLDDSGMPKDRFSAEMPDATLATLKIQPSEPRDSAVYFCASGLYRGRNEKLFFGSGTQLSVL.

The CDR3 is CASRENRAETQYF. In nucleotides, the CDR3 is TGCGCCAGCCGTGAAAACAGGGCGGAGACCCAGTACTTC. This sequence joins TRBV5-1 and TRBJ2-5; weak D call: TRBD1 (6 bases). Germline CDR1 reads SGHRS; CDR2 reads YFSETQ. V was clipped by 7 bases and J by 5 bases, with 15 bases between them. This CDR3 has 13 amino acids.

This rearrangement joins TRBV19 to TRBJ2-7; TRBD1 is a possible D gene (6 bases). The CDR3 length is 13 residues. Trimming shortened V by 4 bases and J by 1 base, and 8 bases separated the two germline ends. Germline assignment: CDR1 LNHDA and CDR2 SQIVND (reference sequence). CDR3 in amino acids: CASSKQGSYEQYV. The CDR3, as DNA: TGTGCCAGTAGTAAACAGGGATCCTACGAGCAGTACGTC.

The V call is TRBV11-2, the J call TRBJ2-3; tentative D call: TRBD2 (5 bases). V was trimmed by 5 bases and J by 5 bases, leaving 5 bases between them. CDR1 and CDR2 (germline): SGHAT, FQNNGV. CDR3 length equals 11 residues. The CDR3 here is CASSRGDTQYF. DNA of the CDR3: TGTGCCAGCAGCCGGGGAGATACGCAGTATTTT.

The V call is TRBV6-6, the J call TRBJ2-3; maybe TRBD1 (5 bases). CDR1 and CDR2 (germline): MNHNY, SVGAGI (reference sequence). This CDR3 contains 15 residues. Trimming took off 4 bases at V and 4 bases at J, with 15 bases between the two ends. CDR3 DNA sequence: TGTGCCAGCAGTTTTTTATTCCAGGGCGCAGATACGCAGTATTTT. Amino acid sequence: CASSFLFQGADTQYF.

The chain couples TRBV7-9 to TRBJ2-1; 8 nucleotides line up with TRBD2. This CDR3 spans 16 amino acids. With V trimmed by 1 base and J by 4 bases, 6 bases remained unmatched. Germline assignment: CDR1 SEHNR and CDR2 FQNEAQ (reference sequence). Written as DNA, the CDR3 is TGTGCCAGCAGCTTAGGAGGAGCGGGGGCGTACAATGAGCAGTTCTTC. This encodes CASSLGGAGAYNEQFF.

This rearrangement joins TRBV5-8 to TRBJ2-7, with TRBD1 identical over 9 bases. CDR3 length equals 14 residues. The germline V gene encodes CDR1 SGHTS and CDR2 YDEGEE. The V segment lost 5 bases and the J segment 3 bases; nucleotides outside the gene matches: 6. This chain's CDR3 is CASRSPGQGYEQYV. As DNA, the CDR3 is TGTGCCAGCAGATCACCGGGACAGGGCTACGAGCAGTACGTC.